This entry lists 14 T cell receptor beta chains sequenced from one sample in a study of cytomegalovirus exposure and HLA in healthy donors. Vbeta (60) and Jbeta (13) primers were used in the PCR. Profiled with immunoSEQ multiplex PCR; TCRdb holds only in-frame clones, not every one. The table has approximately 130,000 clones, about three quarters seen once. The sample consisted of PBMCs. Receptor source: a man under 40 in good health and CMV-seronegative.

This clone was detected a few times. This chain's CDR3 is CASSEGTSRYNEQFF. The CDR3 DNA reads TGTGCCAGCAGTGAAGGTACTAGCAGATACAATGAGCAGTTCTTC. J is TRBJ2-1 and V is TRBV6-1; D might be TRBD2 (6 bases). This CDR3 has 15 amino acids. The germline V and J ends were trimmed by 1 base and 4 bases, with 11 bases remaining between them. Germline V gene lookup returns CDR1 MNHNS and CDR2 SASEGT.

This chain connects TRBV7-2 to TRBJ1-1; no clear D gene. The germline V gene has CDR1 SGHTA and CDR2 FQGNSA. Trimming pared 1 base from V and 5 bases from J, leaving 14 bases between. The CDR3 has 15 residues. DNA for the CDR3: TGTGCCAGCAGCTTAGGAGGGTCCGGAGGGACTGAAGCTTTCTTT. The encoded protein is CASSLGGSGGTEAFF.

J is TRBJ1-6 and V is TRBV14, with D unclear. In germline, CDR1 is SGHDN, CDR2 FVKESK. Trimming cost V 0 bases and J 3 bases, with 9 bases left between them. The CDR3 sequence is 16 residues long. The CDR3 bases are TGTGCCAGCAGCCAAGATTTCGGCGGCTATAATTCACCCCTCCACTTT. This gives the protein CASSQDFGGYNSPLHF.

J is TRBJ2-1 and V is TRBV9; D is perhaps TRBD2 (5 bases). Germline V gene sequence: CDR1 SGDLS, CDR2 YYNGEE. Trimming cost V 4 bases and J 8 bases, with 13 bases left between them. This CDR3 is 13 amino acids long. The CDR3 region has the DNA TGTGCCAGCAGCACAACTGAGGGTTATGAGCAGTTCTTC. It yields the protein CASSTTEGYEQFF.

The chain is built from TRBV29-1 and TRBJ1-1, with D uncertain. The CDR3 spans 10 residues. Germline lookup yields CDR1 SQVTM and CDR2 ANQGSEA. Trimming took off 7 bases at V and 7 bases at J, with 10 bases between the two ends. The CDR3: CSGYGGEAFF. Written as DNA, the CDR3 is TGCAGCGGGTATGGAGGTGAAGCTTTCTTT. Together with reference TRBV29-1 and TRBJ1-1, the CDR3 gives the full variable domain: SAVISQKPSRDICQRGTSLTIQCQVDSQVTMMFWYRQQPGQSLTLIATANQGSEATYESGFVIDKFPISRPNLTFSTLTVSNMSPEDSSIYLCSGYGGEAFFGQGTRLTVV.

The CDR3 here is CAWSKGRGDNEQFF. The CDR3 coding sequence is TGTGCCTGGAGTAAAGGCAGGGGCGACAATGAGCAGTTCTTC. The gene calls are TRBV30 and TRBJ2-1, with D perhaps TRBD1 (6 bases). The CDR3 runs to 14 residues. The germline V and J ends were trimmed by 2 bases and 5 bases, with 13 bases remaining between them. Per germline, CDR1 GTSNPN and CDR2 SVGIG (reference sequence).

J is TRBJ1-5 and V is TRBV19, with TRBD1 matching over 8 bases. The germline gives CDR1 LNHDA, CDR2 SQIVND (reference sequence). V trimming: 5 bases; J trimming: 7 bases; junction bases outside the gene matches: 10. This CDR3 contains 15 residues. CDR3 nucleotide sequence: TGTGCCAGTAGTCCCCAAGCCGGACAGGGACAGCCCCAGCATTTT. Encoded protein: CASSPQAGQGQPQHF.

In nucleotides, the CDR3 is TGTGCCAGCAGCTTTGGCAGGGGGTTCACAGATACGCAGTATTTT. This sequence encodes CASSFGRGFTDTQYF. V and J are TRBV7-2 and TRBJ2-3; 7 bases align to TRBD1. This CDR3 spans 15 amino acids. Germline CDR1 SGHTA, CDR2 FQGNSA. V shed 3 bases and J 2 bases; nucleotides not matched to a gene: 5.

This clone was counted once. The CDR3 DNA reads TGTGCCAGCAGCGGGGACAGGGGTGGAGAGCAGTACTTC. This sequence encodes CASSGDRGGEQYF. The J gene is TRBJ2-7, the V gene TRBV21-1; the D call TRBD1 from the table was never checked on the DNA. TRBV21-1 is a known pseudogene. The CDR3 consists of 13 residues.

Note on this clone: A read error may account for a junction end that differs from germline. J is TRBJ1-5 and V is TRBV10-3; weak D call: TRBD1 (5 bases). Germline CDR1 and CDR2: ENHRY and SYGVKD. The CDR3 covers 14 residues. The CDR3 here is CATSEGSRVQPQHF. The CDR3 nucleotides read TGTGCCACCAGTGAGGGGTCCCGGGTTCAGCCCCAGCATTTT.

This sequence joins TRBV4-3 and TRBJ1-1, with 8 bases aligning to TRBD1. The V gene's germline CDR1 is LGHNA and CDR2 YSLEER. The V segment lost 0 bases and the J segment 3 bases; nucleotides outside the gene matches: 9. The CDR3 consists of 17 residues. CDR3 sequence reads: CASSQDPAGGAYTEAFF. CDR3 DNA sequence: TGCGCCAGCAGCCAAGATCCCGCAGGGGGCGCTTACACTGAAGCTTTCTTT.

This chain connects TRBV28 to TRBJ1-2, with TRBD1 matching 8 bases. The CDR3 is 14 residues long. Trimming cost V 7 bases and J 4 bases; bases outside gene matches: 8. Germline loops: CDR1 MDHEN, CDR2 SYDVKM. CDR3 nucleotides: TGTGCCAGCATTCCCCGGGACAGGTTCTATGGCTACACCTTC. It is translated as CASIPRDRFYGYTF.

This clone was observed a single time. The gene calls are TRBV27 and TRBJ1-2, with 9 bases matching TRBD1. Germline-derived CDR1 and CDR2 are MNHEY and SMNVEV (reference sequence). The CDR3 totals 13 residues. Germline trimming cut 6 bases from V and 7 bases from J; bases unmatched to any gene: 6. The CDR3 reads CASSRTGASGYTF. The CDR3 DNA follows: TGTGCCAGCAGCCGGACAGGGGCAAGTGGCTACACCTTC.

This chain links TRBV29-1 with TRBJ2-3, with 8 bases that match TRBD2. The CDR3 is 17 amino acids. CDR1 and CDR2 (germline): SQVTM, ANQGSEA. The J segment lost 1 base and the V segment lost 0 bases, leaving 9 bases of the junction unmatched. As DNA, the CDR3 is TGCAGCGTTGAAGAACGGGCGAGCGGGAGCCGCACAGATACGCAGTATTTT. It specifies CSVEERASGSRTDTQYF.